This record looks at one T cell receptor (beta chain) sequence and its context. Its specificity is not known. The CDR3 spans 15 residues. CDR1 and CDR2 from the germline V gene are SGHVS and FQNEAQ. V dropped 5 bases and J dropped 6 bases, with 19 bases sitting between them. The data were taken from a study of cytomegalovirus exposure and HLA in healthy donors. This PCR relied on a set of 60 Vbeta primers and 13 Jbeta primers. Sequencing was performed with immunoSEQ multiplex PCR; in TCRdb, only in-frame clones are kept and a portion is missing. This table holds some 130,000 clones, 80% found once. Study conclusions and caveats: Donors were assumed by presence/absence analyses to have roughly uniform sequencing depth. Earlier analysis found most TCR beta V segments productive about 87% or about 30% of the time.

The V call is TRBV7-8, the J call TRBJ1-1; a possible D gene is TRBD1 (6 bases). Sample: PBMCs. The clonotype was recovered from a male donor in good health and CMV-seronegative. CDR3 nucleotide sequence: TGTGCCAGCAGCCTCACGGCGGGGGGCCAACCTGAAGCTTTCTTT. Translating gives CASSLTAGGQPEAFF. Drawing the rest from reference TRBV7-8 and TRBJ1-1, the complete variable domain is GAGVSQSPRYKVAKRGQDVALRCDPISGHVSLFWYQQALGQGPEFLTYFQNEAQLDKSGLPSDRFFAERPEGSVSTLKIQRTQQEDSAVYLCASSLTAGGQPEAFFGQGTRLTVV.